The clone carrying this TCR beta chain was seen a few times. No antigen is known for it. Trimming cost V 8 bases and J 0 bases, with 13 bases left between them. Per germline, CDR1 SGHVS and CDR2 FNYEAQ. This CDR3 is 15 amino acids long. The sample belongs to a study of CD8 T cells in ankylosing spondylitis. Whole-study results and caveats: Researchers report that disease-linked clones proved CD8+ and relatively rare in peripheral blood. It appeared that ankylosing spondylitis blood was characterized by a TCR beta motif of roughly 8 highly homologous variants.

One entry per CDR3 protein, called by TCRdb with MiXCR from the 5' RACE reads. In the table there are under 450,000 distinct CDR3 sequences, 15% to 20% of which are singletons. The material sequenced was blood, either unsorted or a sorted T cell fraction (not recorded which). The gene calls are TRBV7-6 and TRBJ2-2, with D maybe TRBD1 (6 bases). This clonotype originated in a male donor with ankylosing spondylitis. CDR3 loop: CASGTGTPNTGELFF. The CDR3 DNA sequence: TGTGCCAGCGGAACCGGGACACCGAACACCGGGGAGCTGTTTTTT.